In this sample, the clone carrying this TCR beta chain turned up a few times. The data were taken from a study of identical twins. Unique molecular identifiers were present on the cDNA, and a universal primer site came from template switching. TCRdb reprocessed the 5' RACE reads via MiXCR and lists one record per CDR3 protein. The sample lists 200,000 to 250,000 distinct CDR3 sequences, around 7% occurring once. Healthy Caucasian individuals made up all the donors. V was shortened by 0 bases and J by 1 base, with 24 bases between the two germline ends. The CDR3 is made up of 20 amino acids. Per the germline V gene, CDR1 is SGHTA and CDR2 is FQGTGA. The same specimen was also included in a second study, on yellow fever vaccine responses in identical twins.

Sequencing was done on a sample of memory (CD45RO+) T cells sorted from blood. The receptor was isolated from a woman aged 18 to 35 in good health. The chain is built from TRBV7-3 and TRBJ1-1, with D perhaps TRBD1 (6 bases). Here the CDR3 DNA reads TGTGCCAGCAGCTTAACTGGGTATCCCACAGGGAATAATAAGAACACTGAAGCTTTCTTT. Protein product: CASSLTGYPTGNNKNTEAFF.